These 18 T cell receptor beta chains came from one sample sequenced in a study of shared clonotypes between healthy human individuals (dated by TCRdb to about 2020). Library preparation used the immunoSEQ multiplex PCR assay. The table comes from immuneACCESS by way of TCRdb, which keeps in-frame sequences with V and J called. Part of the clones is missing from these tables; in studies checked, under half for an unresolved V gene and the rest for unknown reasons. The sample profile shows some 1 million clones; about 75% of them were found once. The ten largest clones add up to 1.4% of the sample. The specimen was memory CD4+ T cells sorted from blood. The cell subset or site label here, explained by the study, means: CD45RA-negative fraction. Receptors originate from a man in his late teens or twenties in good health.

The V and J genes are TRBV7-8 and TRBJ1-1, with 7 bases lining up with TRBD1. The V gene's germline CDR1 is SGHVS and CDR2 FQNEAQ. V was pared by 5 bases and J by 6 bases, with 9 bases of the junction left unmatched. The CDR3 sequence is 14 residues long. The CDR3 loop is CASSARDRIPEAFF. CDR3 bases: TGTGCCAGCAGCGCCCGGGACAGAATCCCTGAAGCTTTCTTT.

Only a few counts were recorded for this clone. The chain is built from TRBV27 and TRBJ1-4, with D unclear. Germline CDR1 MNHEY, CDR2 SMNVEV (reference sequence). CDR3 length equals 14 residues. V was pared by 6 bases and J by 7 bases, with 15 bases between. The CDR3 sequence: CASRAEGMGEKLFF. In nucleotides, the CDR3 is TGTGCCAGCAGGGCGGAGGGCATGGGTGAAAAACTGTTTTTT.

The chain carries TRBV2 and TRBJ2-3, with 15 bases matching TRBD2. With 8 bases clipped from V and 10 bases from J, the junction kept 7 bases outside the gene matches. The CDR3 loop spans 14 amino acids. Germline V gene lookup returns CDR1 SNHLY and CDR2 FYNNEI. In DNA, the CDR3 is TGTGCCAGCGCGGGACTAGCGGGGGGAAACGCGCAGTATTTT. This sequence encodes CASAGLAGGNAQYF.

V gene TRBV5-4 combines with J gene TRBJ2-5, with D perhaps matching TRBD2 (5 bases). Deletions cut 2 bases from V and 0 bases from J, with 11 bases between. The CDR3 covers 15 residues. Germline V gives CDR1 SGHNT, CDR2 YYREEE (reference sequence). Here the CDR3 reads CASSFGLTYQETQYF. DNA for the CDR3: TGTGCCAGCAGCTTCGGACTTACGTACCAAGAGACCCAGTACTTC.

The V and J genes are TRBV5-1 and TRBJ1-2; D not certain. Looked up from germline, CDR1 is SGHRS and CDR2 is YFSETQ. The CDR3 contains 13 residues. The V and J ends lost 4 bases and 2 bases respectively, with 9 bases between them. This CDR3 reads CASSPDMNYGYTF. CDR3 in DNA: TGCGCCAGCAGCCCTGACATGAACTATGGCTACACCTTC.

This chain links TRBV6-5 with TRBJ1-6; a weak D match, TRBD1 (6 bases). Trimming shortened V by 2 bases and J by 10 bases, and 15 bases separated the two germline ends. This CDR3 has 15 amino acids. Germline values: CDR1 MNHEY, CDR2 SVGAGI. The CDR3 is CASSYEAGAGSPLHF. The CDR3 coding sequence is TGTGCCAGCAGTTACGAGGCAGGGGCAGGGTCACCCCTCCACTTT.

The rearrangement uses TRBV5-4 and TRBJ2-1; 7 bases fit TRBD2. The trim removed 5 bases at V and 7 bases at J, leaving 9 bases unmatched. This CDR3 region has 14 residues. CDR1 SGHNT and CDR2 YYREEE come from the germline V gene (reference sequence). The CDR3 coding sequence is TGTGCCAGCAGGAACTCGGGGGGTCAAAATGAGCAGTTCTTC. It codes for CASRNSGGQNEQFF.

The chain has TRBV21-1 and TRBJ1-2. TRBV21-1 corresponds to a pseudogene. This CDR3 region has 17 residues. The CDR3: CASSPERDGSCYYGYTF. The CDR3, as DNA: TGTGCCAGCAGCCCAGAACGGGACGGCAGTTGTTACTATGGCTACACCTTC.

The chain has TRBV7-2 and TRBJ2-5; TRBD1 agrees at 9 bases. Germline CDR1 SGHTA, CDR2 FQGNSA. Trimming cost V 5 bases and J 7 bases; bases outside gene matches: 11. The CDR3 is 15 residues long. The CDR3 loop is CASSQTGQGIGTQYF. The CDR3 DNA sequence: TGTGCCAGCAGCCAAACGGGACAGGGTATAGGGACCCAGTACTTC.

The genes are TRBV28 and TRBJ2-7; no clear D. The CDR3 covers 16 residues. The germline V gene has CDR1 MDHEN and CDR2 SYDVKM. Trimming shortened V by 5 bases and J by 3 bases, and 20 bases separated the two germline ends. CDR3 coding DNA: TGTGCCAGCAGTCCCAATTCACTCGGGTCGGGCTACGAGCAGTACTTC. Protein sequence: CASSPNSLGSGYEQYF.

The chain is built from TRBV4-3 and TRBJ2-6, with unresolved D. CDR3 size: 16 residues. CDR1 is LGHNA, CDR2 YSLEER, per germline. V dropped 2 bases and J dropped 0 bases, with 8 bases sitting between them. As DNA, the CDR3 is TGCGCCAGCAGCCAATCGGGCAGCTCTGGGGCCAACGTCCTGACTTTC. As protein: CASSQSGSSGANVLTF.

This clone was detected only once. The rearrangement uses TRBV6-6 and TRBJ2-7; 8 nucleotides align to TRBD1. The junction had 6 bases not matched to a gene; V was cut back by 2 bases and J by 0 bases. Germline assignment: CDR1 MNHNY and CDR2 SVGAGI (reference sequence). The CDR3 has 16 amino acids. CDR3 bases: TGTGCCAGCAGTTACGGACCGGGACAGGCCTCCTACGAGCAGTACTTC. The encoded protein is CASSYGPGQASYEQYF.

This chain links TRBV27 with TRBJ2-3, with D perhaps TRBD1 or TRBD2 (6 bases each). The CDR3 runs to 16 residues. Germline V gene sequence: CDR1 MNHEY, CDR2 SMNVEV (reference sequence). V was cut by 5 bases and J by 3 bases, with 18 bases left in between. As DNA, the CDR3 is TGTGCCAGCAGTCCTCTTAGGGGGGAAAAAACAGATACGCAGTATTTT. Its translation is CASSPLRGEKTDTQYF.

CDR3: CASSSDFQVGEQFF. Written as DNA, the CDR3 is TGTGCCAGCAGCTCGGACTTCCAAGTGGGTGAGCAGTTCTTC. The V call is TRBV7-2, the J call TRBJ2-1, with D perhaps matching TRBD2 (5 bases). Germline CDR1 and CDR2: SGHTA and FQGNSA. This CDR3 is 14 amino acids long. Trimming pared 4 bases from V and 9 bases from J, leaving 16 bases between.

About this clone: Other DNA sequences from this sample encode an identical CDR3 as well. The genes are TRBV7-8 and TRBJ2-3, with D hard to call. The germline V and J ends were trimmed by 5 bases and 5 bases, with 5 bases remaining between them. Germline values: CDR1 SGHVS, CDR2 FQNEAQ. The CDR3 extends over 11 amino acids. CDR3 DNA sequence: TGTGCCAGCAGCCCCAGAGATACGCAGTATTTT. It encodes CASSPRDTQYF.

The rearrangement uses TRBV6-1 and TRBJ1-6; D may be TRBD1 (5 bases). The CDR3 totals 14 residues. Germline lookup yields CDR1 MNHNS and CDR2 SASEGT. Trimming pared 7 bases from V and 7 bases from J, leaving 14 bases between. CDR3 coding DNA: TGTGCCAGCACCGGGGGACTCTCAAATTCACCCCTCCACTTT. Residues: CASTGGLSNSPLHF.

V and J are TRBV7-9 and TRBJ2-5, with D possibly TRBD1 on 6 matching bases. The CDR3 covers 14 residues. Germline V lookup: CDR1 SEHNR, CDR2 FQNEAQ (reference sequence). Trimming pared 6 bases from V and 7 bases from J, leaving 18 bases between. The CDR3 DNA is TGTGCCAGCAGTAAATCTCTACAGGGAATGACCCAGTACTTC. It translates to CASSKSLQGMTQYF.

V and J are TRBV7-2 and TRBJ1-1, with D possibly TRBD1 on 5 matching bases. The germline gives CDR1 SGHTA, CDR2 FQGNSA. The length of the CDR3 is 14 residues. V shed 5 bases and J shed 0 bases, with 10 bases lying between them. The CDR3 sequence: CASSRGPVNTEAFF. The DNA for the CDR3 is TGTGCCAGCAGCCGGGGCCCTGTGAACACTGAAGCTTTCTTT.